Below, one T cell receptor (beta chain) is given with its context. The entry originates in a study of blood T cell repertoires in COVID-19. Using immunoSEQ multiplex PCR, the repertoire was profiled, and TCRdb retains in-frame clones only, with some absent. The sample lists about 180,000 clones; 60% to 80% were seen once. Between the trimmed V and J ends, which lost 5 bases and 5 bases, there was a span of 10 bases. Germline V gene lookup returns CDR1 SNHLY and CDR2 FYNNEI. The CDR3 sequence is 13 residues long. Sequenced: peripheral blood. The V call is TRBV2, the J call TRBJ1-5, with D possibly being TRBD1 (5 bases). The sequence was obtained from a woman between 65 and 79 years old with acute or convalescent COVID-19. The CDR3 region has the DNA TGTGCCAGCAGTAATCAGGGATATCAGCCCCAGCATTTT. It is translated as CASSNQGYQPQHF. Filled out from reference TRBV2 and TRBJ1-5, the complete variable domain reads EPEVTQTPSHQVTQMGQEVILRCVPISNHLYFYWYRQILGQKVEFLVSFYNNEISEKSEIFDDQFSVERPDGSNFTLKIRSTKLEDSAMYFCASSNQGYQPQHFGDGTRLSIL.